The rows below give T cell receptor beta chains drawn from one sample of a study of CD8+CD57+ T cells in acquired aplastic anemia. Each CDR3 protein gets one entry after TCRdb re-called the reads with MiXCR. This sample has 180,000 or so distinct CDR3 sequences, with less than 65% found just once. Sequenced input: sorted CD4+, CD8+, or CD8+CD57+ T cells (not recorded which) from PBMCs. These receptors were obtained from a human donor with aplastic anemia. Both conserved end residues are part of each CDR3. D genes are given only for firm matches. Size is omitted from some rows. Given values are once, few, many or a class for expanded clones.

CDR3nt: TGTGCCACTTCGGACAGGCTAACAAATGGCTACACCTTC; CDR3aa: CATSDRLTNGYTF; d_gene: TRBD1; v_gene: TRBV19; j_gene: TRBJ1-2; abundance: NA
CDR3nt: TGTGCCAGCAGCTTAGGGGGGAACTACGAGCAGTACTTC; CDR3aa: CASSLGGNYEQYF; d_gene: NA; v_gene: TRBV7-9; j_gene: TRBJ2-7; abundance: NA
CDR3nt: TGCAGTGCTAGAGACGACGGGGGGGCAAACCAGTACTTC; CDR3aa: CSARDDGGANQYF; d_gene: TRBD2; v_gene: TRBV20-1; j_gene: TRBJ2-7; abundance: NA
CDR3nt: TGTGCCAGCAGTTTATCCGGAGGTGCAGATACGCAGTATTTT; CDR3aa: CASSLSGGADTQYF; d_gene: NA; v_gene: TRBV27; j_gene: TRBJ2-3; abundance: few
CDR3nt: TGTGCCAGCAGAAGGAATGAGGGGGGCTACGAGCAGTACTTC; CDR3aa: CASRRNEGGYEQYF; d_gene: NA; v_gene: TRBV2; j_gene: TRBJ2-7; abundance: NA
CDR3nt: TGTGCCAGCAGTTGGGACAGCAACACTGAAGCTTTCTTT; CDR3aa: CASSWDSNTEAFF; d_gene: TRBD1; v_gene: TRBV27; j_gene: TRBJ1-1; abundance: many
CDR3nt: TGTGCCAGCAGCTTAGGAAGGGAGGTGCGCGAGGCTTTCTTT; CDR3aa: CASSLGREVREAFF; d_gene: NA; v_gene: TRBV7-9; j_gene: TRBJ1-1; abundance: NA
CDR3nt: TGTGCCACCAGCGGGGGGTGGGGGTCCACTGAAGCTTTCTTT; CDR3aa: CATSGGWGSTEAFF; d_gene: NA; v_gene: TRBV15; j_gene: TRBJ1-1; abundance: NA
CDR3nt: TGCAGTGCTACTCCCGGGACTGCCTACGAGCAGTACTTC; CDR3aa: CSATPGTAYEQYF; d_gene: NA; v_gene: TRBV20-1; j_gene: TRBJ2-7; abundance: NA
CDR3nt: TGTGCCAGCAGCTTCACCCCCACCACAGGGTCCTACGAGCAGTACTTC; CDR3aa: CASSFTPTTGSYEQYF; d_gene: NA; v_gene: TRBV7-8; j_gene: TRBJ2-7; abundance: NA
CDR3nt: TGTGCCAGCAGCTTAGGGTCCTCGGGAGAGCAGTACTTC; CDR3aa: CASSLGSSGEQYF; d_gene: NA; v_gene: TRBV7-8; j_gene: TRBJ2-7; abundance: many
CDR3nt: TGTGCCACCAGTGAGGCCAGACAGTCCTATGGCTACACCTTC; CDR3aa: CATSEARQSYGYTF; d_gene: NA; v_gene: TRBV24-1; j_gene: TRBJ1-2; abundance: once
CDR3nt: TGTGCCAGCAGCGGGACGGAGAACACTGAAGCTTTCTTT; CDR3aa: CASSGTENTEAFF; d_gene: NA; v_gene: TRBV6-1; j_gene: TRBJ1-1; abundance: many
CDR3nt: TGTGCCAGCAGCTCAACTGGACAGGGGGACTACGAGCAGTACTTC; CDR3aa: CASSSTGQGDYEQYF; d_gene: TRBD1; v_gene: TRBV14; j_gene: TRBJ2-7; abundance: NA
CDR3nt: TGTGCCAGCAGTCTTACTCCGGGACTGCGGACTGAAGCTTTCTTT; CDR3aa: CASSLTPGLRTEAFF; d_gene: NA; v_gene: TRBV6-5; j_gene: TRBJ1-1; abundance: many
CDR3nt: TGTGCCACTTCTCCGAGCTCCTACAATGAGCAGTTCTTC; CDR3aa: CATSPSSYNEQFF; d_gene: NA; v_gene: TRBV7-8; j_gene: TRBJ2-1; abundance: many
CDR3nt: TGTGCCAGCAGCTTAAACGGGCAACAGAGTGGCTACACCTTC; CDR3aa: CASSLNGQQSGYTF; d_gene: NA; v_gene: TRBV7-3; j_gene: TRBJ1-2; abundance: NA
CDR3nt: TGTGCTAGTGGTGCAGGGGTCTACGAGCAGTACTTC; CDR3aa: CASGAGVYEQYF; d_gene: NA; v_gene: TRBV12-5; j_gene: TRBJ2-7; abundance: many
CDR3nt: TGTGCTAGCAGCCCTCTCCGGGACAGGGGTCGTCGCTACGAGCAGTACTTC; CDR3aa: CASSPLRDRGRRYEQYF; d_gene: TRBD1; v_gene: TRBV7-7; j_gene: TRBJ2-7; abundance: NA
CDR3nt: TGTGCCAGCAGCTCTCAGGCAGTCGGGGGGACCAACTATGGCTACACCTTC; CDR3aa: CASSSQAVGGTNYGYTF; d_gene: NA; v_gene: TRBV7-9; j_gene: TRBJ1-2; abundance: NA
CDR3nt: TGTGCCACCAGCCACCAGGCGATCCCGGACAGGGAAGGCTACACCTTC; CDR3aa: CATSHQAIPDREGYTF; d_gene: TRBD1; v_gene: TRBV15; j_gene: TRBJ1-2; abundance: NA
CDR3nt: TGTGCCAGCAGTTACGGTGACAGCAATCAGCCCCAGCATTTT; CDR3aa: CASSYGDSNQPQHF; d_gene: NA; v_gene: TRBV7-9; j_gene: TRBJ1-5; abundance: NA
CDR3nt: TGTGCCAGCAGCCAGTGGGGACTAGGCACAGATACGCAGTATTTT; CDR3aa: CASSQWGLGTDTQYF; d_gene: TRBD2; v_gene: TRBV14; j_gene: TRBJ2-3; abundance: NA
CDR3nt: TGCGCCAGCGGCTTGCCCAGGGCCTACGAGCAGTACTTC; CDR3aa: CASGLPRAYEQYF; d_gene: NA; v_gene: TRBV5-1; j_gene: TRBJ2-7; abundance: NA
CDR3nt: TGCAGCGTCGGGGGACCCCCCTATAGCACAGATACGCAGTATTTT; CDR3aa: CSVGGPPYSTDTQYF; d_gene: NA; v_gene: TRBV29-1; j_gene: TRBJ2-3; abundance: NA
CDR3nt: TGTGCCACCAGCGGTGGGGGGAAAGGCTACACCTTC; CDR3aa: CATSGGGKGYTF; d_gene: NA; v_gene: TRBV15; j_gene: TRBJ1-2; abundance: NA
CDR3nt: TGTGCCACCAGCAGAGATCGGGTATACGAGCAGTACTTC; CDR3aa: CATSRDRVYEQYF; d_gene: NA; v_gene: TRBV15; j_gene: TRBJ2-7; abundance: NA
CDR3nt: TGCAGTGCTAGTACTGGACGGATTTCCGAGCAGTACTTC; CDR3aa: CSASTGRISEQYF; d_gene: NA; v_gene: TRBV20-1; j_gene: TRBJ2-7; abundance: NA